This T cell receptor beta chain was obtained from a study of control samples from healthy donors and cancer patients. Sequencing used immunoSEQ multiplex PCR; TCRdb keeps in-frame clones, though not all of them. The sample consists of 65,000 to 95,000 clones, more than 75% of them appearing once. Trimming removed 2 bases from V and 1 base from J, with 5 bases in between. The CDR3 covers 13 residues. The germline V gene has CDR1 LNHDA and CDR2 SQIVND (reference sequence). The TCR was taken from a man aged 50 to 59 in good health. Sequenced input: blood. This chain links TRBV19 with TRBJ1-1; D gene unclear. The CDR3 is CASSINRNTEAFF. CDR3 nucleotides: TGTGCCAGTAGTATAAACAGGAACACTGAAGCTTTCTTT.